This T cell receptor (beta chain) was observed in a study of regulatory T cells in long-lasting Graves disease. At least ten counts were recorded for this clonotype. The time point here: newly diagnosed GD, antithyroid drugs for less than 3 months. Extracted PBMC RNA gave rise to the TCR library. Sequencing libraries for TCR beta were prepared with iRepertoire HTBI primers and Arm-PCR of CDR3 regions. TCRdb independently ran MiXCR on the multiplex PCR reads; one entry per CDR3 protein. The data contain 200,000 to 250,000 distinct CDR3 sequences, around a fifth of them singletons. This sample was also put to use in a study of T cells in Graves' hyperthyroidism and ophthalmopathy.

Sequences were derived from peripheral blood mononuclear cells (PBMCs), sampled at new diagnosis, from a patient treated with antithyroid drugs. The clonotype originates from a woman under 40 with Graves disease.

The CDR3 DNA is TGTGCCAGCAGTTTAACAGGGTTCGGCACTGAAGCTTTCTTT. Amino acid sequence: CASSLTGFGTEAFF. V gene TRBV28 combines with J gene TRBJ1-1; weak D call: TRBD1 (6 bases). Germline V gene lookup returns CDR1 MDHEN and CDR2 SYDVKM. V lost 2 bases, J lost 4 bases, and 11 bases lay in between. The CDR3 consists of 14 residues.